This T cell receptor (beta chain) was observed in a study of vaccination effects on CD4 cells after COVID-19. Germline CDR1 is SGHTA and CDR2 is FQGTGA. The CDR3 length is 14 residues. The V end lost 1 base, the J end lost 4 bases, and 9 bases lay between the germline ends. Regarding this clone: Its antigen is not identified.

Isolation of CD4+ T cells took place after 10 days of culture. The repertoire was sequenced with immunoSEQ multiplex PCR; TCRdb's copy has only in-frame clones and lacks some. This sample has more than 45,000 clones, with about 74% found just once. V gene TRBV7-3 combines with J gene TRBJ2-3, with unresolved D. The TCR originated in a human donor who received a COVID-19 vaccine. The material was CD4+ T cells from PBMCs cultured without peptide, obtained before COVID-19 vaccination. CDR3 amino acids: CASSLNAASDTQYF. The CDR3 DNA is TGTGCCAGCAGCTTAAATGCGGCGTCAGATACGCAGTATTTT.